This TCR beta chain emerged from a study of CD8+ T cells in alopecia areata. Overall study: Those patients who were treated received oral tofacitinib, which was given at 5 to 10 mg twice daily for moderate-to-severe alopecia areata.

Overall study results and limits: It was lesional scalp, especially alopecia totalis/universalis, that showed higher clonality than normal scalp. Tofacitinib significantly brought down scalp clonality and expanded CD8+ clones among top 100. Sequencing of scalp tissue also captures the resident alphabeta T cells of normal skin.

Remarks on this clone: Its antigen remains unidentified.

Extraction of RNA preceded its reverse transcription into cDNA, which served as the sequencing template. Produced via immunoSEQ multiplex PCR; TCRdb's table is partial and in-frame only. The sample lists about 76,000 clones; approximately 64% were seen once. Germline CDR1 is MGHRA and CDR2 is YSYEKL. This CDR3 comprises 13 residues. Trimming removed 1 base from V and 5 bases from J, with 8 bases in between. Treatment defined: oral pan-JAK inhibitor, 5-10 mg twice daily. The input for sequencing was CD8+ T cells sorted from blood, taken at week 24, from a patient treated with tofacitinib. The chain is built from TRBV4-1 and TRBJ1-1; D unresolved. The receptor was derived from a human donor with alopecia areata. CDR3 loop: CASSQVMGTEAFF. The DNA of the CDR3 is TGCGCCAGCAGCCAAGTGATGGGTACTGAAGCTTTCTTT.